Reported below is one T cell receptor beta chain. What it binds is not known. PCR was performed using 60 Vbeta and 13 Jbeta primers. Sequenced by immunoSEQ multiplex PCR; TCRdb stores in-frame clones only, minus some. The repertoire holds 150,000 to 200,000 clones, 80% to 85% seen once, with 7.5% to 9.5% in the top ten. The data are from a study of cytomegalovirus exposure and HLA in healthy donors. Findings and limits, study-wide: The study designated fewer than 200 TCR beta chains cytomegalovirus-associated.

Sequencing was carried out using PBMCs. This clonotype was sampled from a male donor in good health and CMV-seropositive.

The chain's CDR3 is CASDRGVDEKLFF. As DNA, the CDR3 is TGTGCATCAGACAGGGGTGTTGATGAAAAACTGTTTTTT. The rearrangement uses TRBV30 and TRBJ1-4; 8 bases line up with TRBD1. Germline-derived CDR1 and CDR2 are GTSNPN and SVGIG (reference sequence). The CDR3 runs to 13 residues.